The T cell receptor (beta chain) under discussion was sequenced for a study of CD8+ T cells in alopecia areata. Study-wide context: Treated patients were dosed with oral tofacitinib, taking 5 to 10 mg twice daily.

Concerning this clone: Antigen unknown.

Study-wide findings and caveats: Lesional scalp, notably in alopecia totalis/universalis, had clonality above that of normal scalp.

In each case, RNA was isolated and then reverse transcribed into cDNA as the sequencing template. Clones were sequenced by immunoSEQ multiplex PCR, and TCRdb holds only the in-frame ones, with some missing. This sample carries 35,000 to 45,000 clones, 80% to 95% of them seen once, and the ten largest clones take about 20%. Trimming cost V 0 bases and J 4 bases; bases outside gene matches: 2. The CDR3 loop spans 15 amino acids. The germline gives CDR1 MNHEY, CDR2 SVGAGI. Sample treatment: oral pan-JAK inhibitor, 5-10 mg twice daily. A FACSAria was used to sort CD4+ and CD8+ T cells. These cells came from PBMCs.

The source was CD8+ T cells sorted from blood, collected at week 24, from a patient treated with tofacitinib. The origin of this receptor is a human donor with alopecia areata. V usage is TRBV6-5 and J usage is TRBJ2-7; 11 bases align to TRBD1. CDR3 loop: CASSYSWDRGYEQYF. CDR3 DNA sequence: TGTGCCAGCAGTTACTCGTGGGACAGGGGGTACGAGCAGTACTTC.